This T cell receptor (beta chain) was sequenced during a study of identifying expanded T cells in peripheral blood. Generated by immunoSEQ multiplex PCR, the TCRdb table keeps only in-frame clones and is missing some. The sample has 100,000 or so clones; roughly 91% are singletons. Germline V gene data show CDR1 as LNHDA and CDR2 as SQIVND (reference sequence). V lost 2 bases to trimming and J lost 2 bases, with 9 bases between them. CDR3 length: 14 amino acids. The chain employs TRBV19 and TRBJ1-1; no reliable D call. Sequencing input: blood. The receptor was isolated from a person aged 18-70 years in good health. In DNA form, the CDR3 reads TGTGCCAGTAGTATATCATACGAAAACACTGAAGCTTTCTTT. The encoded protein is CASSISYENTEAFF.